A single sample is the source of the 16 T cell receptor beta chains below, sequenced in a study of siplizumab effects on memory and regulatory T cells. Libraries were prepared by immunoSEQ multiplex PCR; TCRdb keeps only in-frame clonotypes and omits some of them. Of approximately 98,000 clones in the sample, roughly 94% were seen once. Sequenced material: non-Treg CD4+ T cells sorted from blood. These receptors were obtained from a human donor in good health.

The rearrangement uses TRBV4-2 and TRBJ2-6; D is undetermined. Looked up from germline, CDR1 is LGHNA and CDR2 is YNFKEQ. V lost 5 bases and J lost 0, with 8 bases in between. CDR3 size: 15 residues. The CDR3 coding sequence is TGTGCCAGCAGCTTGGCGAGCTCTGGGGCCAACGTCCTGACTTTC. It codes for CASSLASSGANVLTF.

V and J are TRBV2 and TRBJ1-4; D remains unclear. The germline V and J ends were trimmed by 4 bases and 1 base, with 4 bases remaining between them. From germline, CDR1 is SNHLY and CDR2 FYNNEI. The CDR3 loop spans 13 amino acids. The CDR3 spells CASSVLTNEKLFF. The CDR3 DNA reads TGTGCCAGCAGTGTTTTAACTAATGAAAAACTGTTTTTT.

The chain has TRBV5-4 and TRBJ1-1; D unclear. The V end was cut by 5 bases, the J end by 4 bases, with 21 bases between. The CDR3 extends over 16 amino acids. Per germline, CDR1 SGHNT and CDR2 YYREEE (reference sequence). CDR3 nucleotide sequence: TGTGCCAGCAGTTTACCGGGTTTTAAGTGGGGCACTGAAGCTTTCTTT. It encodes CASSLPGFKWGTEAFF.

In DNA, the CDR3 is TGTGCCAGTCGTACCCTGAGCGGGAGTGGTTTTTCCGAGCAGTACTTC. Protein product: CASRTLSGSGFSEQYF. This chain links TRBV28 with TRBJ2-5, with TRBD2 matching over 8 bases. The J call may be faulty, since TRBJ2-7 better matches the DNA end. The CDR3 spans 16 residues. Germline CDR1 MDHEN, CDR2 SYDVKM.

The V and J genes are TRBV15 and TRBJ2-3; 8 bases are shared with TRBD1. The CDR3 sequence is 19 residues long. Per the germline V gene, CDR1 is LNHNV and CDR2 is YYDKDF (reference sequence). V lost 2 bases and J lost 1; bases outside the gene matches: 14. The CDR3 DNA sequence: TGTGCCACCAGCAGATCCACAGGGGGAACCCCCGGTGGCACAGATACGCAGTATTTT. Protein sequence: CATSRSTGGTPGGTDTQYF.

This sequence joins TRBV4-2 and TRBJ2-7; 9 positions match TRBD2. V lost 2 bases, J lost 3 bases, and 5 bases stayed unmatched. CDR1 is LGHNA, CDR2 YNFKEQ, per germline. This CDR3 contains 15 residues. CDR3 sequence reads: CASSQPLAGVYEQYF. The CDR3 DNA reads as TGTGCCAGCAGCCAACCCTTAGCGGGAGTCTACGAGCAGTACTTC.

This chain uses TRBV5-1 with TRBJ2-3, with TRBD1 as a possible D gene (7 bases). This CDR3 contains 13 residues. Germline V lookup: CDR1 SGHRS, CDR2 YFSETQ. Trimming removed 7 bases at V and 4 bases at J, with 13 bases between. The CDR3: CASGGTAADTQYF. The CDR3 coding sequence is TGCGCCAGCGGAGGGACAGCAGCAGATACGCAGTATTTT.

The CDR3 bases are TGTGCCAGTAGTATAAGGCTCGGGTTAGAGCCGAAGCCCACCGGGGAGCTGTTTTTT. Protein: CASSIRLGLEPKPTGELFF. The genes are TRBV19 and TRBJ2-2; D unresolved. This CDR3 has 19 amino acids. The ends were cut back, 2 bases at V and 4 bases at J, with 23 bases in the middle. Germline V lookup: CDR1 LNHDA, CDR2 SQIVND (reference sequence).

The chain combines TRBV4-1 with TRBJ2-5; 7 bases line up with TRBD2. The J call is uncertain, as TRBJ2-7 better fits the DNA end. The CDR3 totals 15 residues. Germline V lookup: CDR1 MGHRA, CDR2 YSYEKL. The CDR3 nucleotides are TGCGCCAGCAGCCAAATAACGGGAGGTTCCTACGAGCAGTACTTC. Protein product: CASSQITGGSYEQYF.

The rearrangement uses TRBV5-4 and TRBJ1-1; possible D gene TRBD1, 5 bases. This CDR3 spans 14 amino acids. The germline V gene encodes CDR1 SGHNT and CDR2 YYREEE (reference sequence). V lost 7 bases and J 3 bases, leaving 16 bases between the germline ends. The CDR3 loop is CASGSQGGYTEAFF. In nucleotides, the CDR3 is TGTGCCAGCGGCAGCCAGGGAGGTTACACTGAAGCTTTCTTT. The full variable domain, with the rest looked up from reference TRBV5-4 and TRBJ1-1, is ETGVTQSPTHLIKTRGQQVTLRCSSQSGHNTVSWYQQALGQGPQFIFQYYREEENGRGNFPPRFSGLQFPNYSSELNVNALELDDSALYLCASGSQGGYTEAFFGQGTRLTVV.

This chain joins TRBV18 and TRBJ1-1; 7 bases line up with TRBD1. The CDR3 sequence is 16 residues long. The ends lost 3 bases at V and 4 bases at J; junction bases unmatched: 11. CDR1 KGHSH and CDR2 LQKENI come from the germline V gene. The CDR3 here is CASSPLDRVVGTEAFF. For the CDR3, the DNA is TGTGCCAGCTCACCCCTTGACAGGGTCGTGGGCACTGAAGCTTTCTTT.

The chain couples TRBV5-1 to TRBJ1-1; unclear D gene. Germline CDR1 SGHRS, CDR2 YFSETQ. Trimming removed 0 bases at V and 1 base at J, with 10 bases between. The CDR3 totals 15 residues. This CDR3 reads CASSLASVRNTEAFF. CDR3 bases: TGCGCCAGCAGCTTGGCCTCAGTCCGGAACACTGAAGCTTTCTTT.

This chain connects TRBV2 to TRBJ1-5; D possibly corresponds to TRBD1 (6 bases). Trimming removed 2 bases from V and 2 bases from J, with 13 bases in between. CDR3 length: 16 amino acids. The germline CDR1 and CDR2 sequences are SNHLY and FYNNEI. CDR3 nucleotides: TGTGCCAGCAGTGAACGGGGGGGCCGGGGCAATCAGCCCCAGCATTTT. Protein product: CASSERGGRGNQPQHF.

The rearrangement joins TRBV19 to TRBJ2-6; D gene uncertain. Trimming left V 2 bases short and J 0 bases short, with 5 bases between. The CDR3 runs 15 residues. CDR1 LNHDA and CDR2 SQIVND come from the germline V gene (reference sequence). CDR3 region: CASSIKISGANVLTF. DNA for the CDR3: TGTGCCAGTAGTATAAAAATCTCTGGGGCCAACGTCCTGACTTTC.

The chain recombines TRBV14 with TRBJ1-1; perhaps TRBD1 as D (5 bases). The CDR3 runs 13 residues. Germline assignment: CDR1 SGHDN and CDR2 FVKESK. V was cut by 1 base and J by 9 bases, with 12 bases left in between. The CDR3 here is CASSQVWQGKAFF. CDR3 bases: TGTGCCAGCAGCCAAGTCTGGCAGGGAAAAGCTTTCTTT.

The chain employs TRBV5-4 and TRBJ2-3; D is perhaps TRBD1 (6 bases). The V end lost 4 bases, the J end lost 0 bases, and 9 bases lay between the germline ends. The CDR3 covers 14 residues. The germline gives CDR1 SGHNT, CDR2 YYREEE (reference sequence). The CDR3, as DNA: TGTGCCAGCAGCCCCACAGGGAGCACAGATACGCAGTATTTT. Translating it yields CASSPTGSTDTQYF.